The T cell receptor (beta chain) under discussion was sequenced for a study of cytomegalovirus exposure and HLA in healthy donors. Whole-study findings and limits: Clonal expansion, a later analysis showed, was greater in HLA-associated TCR beta chains than in equally common others. A missense variant in DCLRE1C was later tied to TCR beta V- and J-gene trimming.

Healthy donors of bone marrow made up the group. For this clone: No antigen is known for it.

PCR used 60 Vbeta primers and 13 Jbeta primers. Sequencing was performed with immunoSEQ multiplex PCR; in TCRdb, only in-frame clones are kept and a portion is missing. The sample yields roughly 150,000 clones, over 70% seen once. The source of this sequence is a man between 25 and 39 years old in good health and CMV-seropositive. Sequencing was performed on PBMCs.

The CDR3 coding sequence is TGTGCCAGCAGCTTGTCGGGACAGGGAGACTATGGCTACACCTTC. This encodes CASSLSGQGDYGYTF. The chain has TRBV5-6 and TRBJ1-2; 9 bases are a match to TRBD1. The length of the CDR3 is 15 residues. Germline CDR1 and CDR2: SGHDT and YYEEEE. Trimming at V came to 1 base and at J to 3 bases, leaving 4 bases not matched to a gene.